These 24 T cell receptor beta chains came from one sample sequenced in a study of blood T cell repertoires in COVID-19. The table came from immunoSEQ multiplex PCR; TCRdb's copy has only in-frame clones and leaves some out. The profile shows 150,000 to 200,000 clones, roughly 90% of them singletons. Sequenced: peripheral blood. These receptors all come from a woman aged 55-70 years with COVID-19, enrolled during active disease.

The chain recombines TRBV6-5 with TRBJ2-7, with 13 bases matching TRBD2. The CDR3 has 15 amino acids. Germline V lookup: CDR1 MNHEY, CDR2 SVGAGI. V shed 6 bases and J 2 bases; nucleotides not matched to a gene: 4. CDR3 sequence (DNA): TGTGCCAGCAGACCGGGACTAGCGGGGCCCTACGAGCAGTACTTC. It encodes CASRPGLAGPYEQYF.

On this clone itself: This CDR3 is also generated by other DNA sequences in the sample. The V gene is TRBV15, the J gene TRBJ1-1; D not resolved. Trimming took off 0 bases at V and 0 bases at J, with 2 bases between the two ends. The CDR3 covers 13 residues. CDR1 and CDR2 (germline): LNHNV, YYDKDF (reference sequence). Written as DNA, the CDR3 is TGTGCCACCAGCAGAGATATGAACACTGAAGCTTTCTTT. This gives the protein CATSRDMNTEAFF.

The chain has TRBV6-1 and TRBJ2-7, with 9 positions matching TRBD2. Per the germline V gene, CDR1 is MNHNS and CDR2 is SASEGT. Trimming removed 7 bases from V and 6 bases from J; junction bases left unmatched: 10. The CDR3 covers 14 residues. CDR3 nucleotide sequence: TGTGCCAGCATCCCCACCGGGACTAGCCCCGAGCAGTACTTC. Its protein is CASIPTGTSPEQYF.

Note on this clone: The sample holds other DNA sequences that translate to the same CDR3. This chain joins TRBV3-1 (or the pseudogene TRBV3-2) and TRBJ1-2; D uncertain. Trimming took 1 base from V and 2 from J, leaving 8 bases between them. Germline values: CDR1 LGHDT, CDR2 YNNKEL (reference sequence). The CDR3 contains 14 residues. The CDR3 protein is CASSQGQANYGYTF. CDR3 sequence (DNA): TGTGCCAGCAGCCAAGGTCAAGCAAACTATGGCTACACCTTC.

The rearrangement joins TRBV28 to TRBJ2-7; 9 nucleotides line up with TRBD1. The J segment lost 7 bases and the V segment lost 6 bases, leaving 7 bases of the junction unmatched. Germline values: CDR1 MDHEN, CDR2 SYDVKM. This CDR3 is built from 13 residues. The CDR3 spells CASRGQGYQEQYF. The CDR3 bases are TGTGCCAGCAGGGGACAGGGTTATCAAGAGCAGTACTTC.

The CDR3 bases are TGTGCCAGCAGTTTAACCGGGGGGAAGGGTGGCTACACCTTC. As protein: CASSLTGGKGGYTF. V is TRBV27 and J is TRBJ1-2; D possibly corresponds to TRBD1 (5 bases). Germline lookup yields CDR1 MNHEY and CDR2 SMNVEV (reference sequence). The germline V and J ends were trimmed by 2 bases and 7 bases, with 14 bases remaining between them. The CDR3 totals 14 residues.

The chain joins TRBV13 to TRBJ1-2; D unresolved. This CDR3 has 14 amino acids. Germline-derived CDR1 and CDR2 are PRHDT and FYEKMQ (reference sequence). Trimming stripped 4 bases from V and 4 bases from J, with 13 bases between. The CDR3, as DNA: TGTGCCAGCAGCTCACGCGAGTCACGCTATGGCTACACCTTC. It translates to CASSSRESRYGYTF.

The chain employs TRBV7-2 and TRBJ2-7; 9 nucleotides line up with TRBD2. CDR1 and CDR2 (germline): SGHTA, FQGNSA. V lost 6 bases to trimming and J lost 4 bases; unmatched junction nucleotides: 10. CDR3 length: 15 amino acids. Here the CDR3 DNA reads TGTGCCAGCAGACAGATTAGCGGGAGTAATTACGAGCAGTACTTC. This gives the protein CASRQISGSNYEQYF. Together with reference TRBV7-2 and TRBJ2-7, the CDR3 gives the full variable domain: GAGVSQSPSNKVTEKGKDVELRCDPISGHTALYWYRQSLGQGLEFLIYFQGNSAPDKSGLPSDRFSAERTGGSVSTLTIQRTQQEDSAVYLCASRQISGSNYEQYFGPGTRLTVT.

The rearrangement uses TRBV7-3 and TRBJ2-5, with 9 bases that match TRBD2. Germline assignment: CDR1 SGHTA and CDR2 FQGTGA. This CDR3 is 16 amino acids long. Germline trimming cut 4 bases from V and 2 bases from J; bases unmatched to any gene: 8. The CDR3 DNA is TGTGCCAGCAGCTCGGTAGCGGGAGACGGGCAAGAGACCCAGTACTTC. This gives the protein CASSSVAGDGQETQYF.

The chain couples TRBV7-2 to TRBJ2-7, with 7 positions matching TRBD1. The length of the CDR3 is 12 residues. Germline lookup yields CDR1 SGHTA and CDR2 FQGNSA. Trimming at V came to 5 bases and at J to 5 bases, leaving 3 bases not matched to a gene. The CDR3 spells CASSPTGHEQYF. The CDR3 DNA reads as TGTGCCAGCAGCCCGACAGGGCACGAGCAGTACTTC. The whole variable domain, filled in from reference TRBV7-2 and TRBJ2-7, reads GAGVSQSPSNKVTEKGKDVELRCDPISGHTALYWYRQSLGQGLEFLIYFQGNSAPDKSGLPSDRFSAERTGGSVSTLTIQRTQQEDSAVYLCASSPTGHEQYFGPGTRLTVT.

This clone came up a few times. This rearrangement joins TRBV6-5 to TRBJ1-2, with D possibly matching TRBD1 (6 bases). The germline gives CDR1 MNHEY, CDR2 SVGAGI. Trimming stripped 4 bases from V and 4 bases from J, with 7 bases between. This CDR3 region has 12 residues. CDR3 sequence (DNA): TGTGCCAGCAGTTCGGACAGCTATGGCTACACCTTC. Protein sequence: CASSSDSYGYTF.

This clone appeared a few times. The chain couples TRBV18 to TRBJ1-1; the D is unclear. The CDR3 has 15 amino acids. V lost 3 bases and J lost 2, with 13 bases in between. CDR1 KGHSH and CDR2 LQKENI come from the germline V gene. The CDR3 protein is CASSPVAASNTEAFF. In nucleotides, the CDR3 is TGTGCCAGCTCACCGGTGGCGGCTTCTAACACTGAAGCTTTCTTT.

This sequence joins TRBV15 and TRBJ2-7; 7 nucleotides agree with TRBD1. The CDR3 has 15 residues. Germline V gene lookup returns CDR1 LNHNV and CDR2 YYDKDF (reference sequence). V was pared by 1 base and J by 3 bases, with 6 bases of the junction left unmatched. The CDR3 DNA is TGTGCCACCAGCAGAGTACTGGGACAGATCTACGAGCAGTACTTC. This sequence encodes CATSRVLGQIYEQYF.

The chain uses TRBV9 and TRBJ2-3, with 7 bases identical to TRBD2. Trimming removed 4 bases from V and 1 base from J; junction bases left unmatched: 15. This CDR3 is 18 amino acids long. Germline assignment: CDR1 SGDLS and CDR2 YYNGEE. CDR3 protein: CASSPTLAVIEGTDTQYF. The CDR3 DNA is TGTGCCAGCAGCCCGACCCTAGCGGTGATAGAGGGCACAGATACGCAGTATTTT.

The genes are TRBV28 and TRBJ2-7; maybe TRBD2 (7 bases). The CDR3 runs to 15 residues. Germline V lookup: CDR1 MDHEN, CDR2 SYDVKM. V gave up 6 bases and J gave up 0 bases, with 15 bases separating them. The CDR3 loop reads CASRKGGLSSYEQYF. The CDR3 region has the DNA TGTGCCAGCAGGAAGGGGGGGTTAAGCTCCTACGAGCAGTACTTC.

This clone was picked up a small number of times. The V and J genes are TRBV2 and TRBJ1-4; D is possibly TRBD1 (5 bases). V was clipped by 2 bases and J by 5 bases, with 12 bases between them. The CDR3 spans 15 residues. Germline CDR1 SNHLY, CDR2 FYNNEI. CDR3 in amino acids: CASSELQGRNEKLFF. DNA for the CDR3: TGTGCCAGCAGTGAACTTCAGGGAAGAAATGAAAAACTGTTTTTT.

This clone turned up a few times. The chain is built from TRBV7-2 and TRBJ2-7, with 8 nucleotides matching TRBD2. V was pared by 6 bases and J by 4 bases, with 8 bases of the junction left unmatched. This CDR3 contains 14 residues. Germline V CDR1 and CDR2: SGHTA, FQGNSA. CDR3 sequence: CASRPSGSRYEQYF. CDR3 sequence (DNA): TGTGCCAGCAGACCCAGCGGGAGTAGGTACGAGCAGTACTTC. Full variable domain (rest looked up from reference TRBV7-2 and TRBJ2-7): GAGVSQSPSNKVTEKGKDVELRCDPISGHTALYWYRQSLGQGLEFLIYFQGNSAPDKSGLPSDRFSAERTGGSVSTLTIQRTQQEDSAVYLCASRPSGSRYEQYFGPGTRLTVT.

The chain joins TRBV11-2 to TRBJ1-4; the D is unclear. This CDR3 comprises 11 residues. The V gene's germline CDR1 is SGHAT and CDR2 FQNNGV. V gave up 5 bases and J gave up 8 bases, with 6 bases separating them. The CDR3 DNA reads as TGTGCCAGCAGCCGAGGCGAAAAACTGTTTTTT. Protein: CASSRGEKLFF. Full variable domain (outside the CDR3, taken from reference TRBV11-2 and TRBJ1-4): EAGVAQSPRYKIIEKRQSVAFWCNPISGHATLYWYQQILGQGPKLLIQFQNNGVVDDSQLPKDRFSAERLKGVDSTLKIQPAKLEDSAVYLCASSRGEKLFFGSGTQLSVL.

This chain connects TRBV6-1 to TRBJ2-7, with 7 bases lining up with TRBD1. This CDR3 region has 14 residues. Germline V lookup: CDR1 MNHNS, CDR2 SASEGT. After removal of 3 bases from V and 1 base from J, the junction contained 3 bases not matched to a gene. The CDR3 is CASSERGPSYEQYF. The CDR3 bases are TGTGCCAGCAGTGAGAGGGGGCCTTCCTACGAGCAGTACTTC.

The chain's CDR3 is CASSFGQGQKVDTQYF. Here the CDR3 DNA reads TGTGCCAGCAGCTTTGGACAGGGGCAAAAGGTGGATACGCAGTATTTT. The chain recombines TRBV6-6 with TRBJ2-3; 9 bases fit TRBD1. The CDR3 extends over 16 amino acids. Trimming cost V 6 bases and J 6 bases; bases outside gene matches: 13. Germline CDR1 is MNHNY and CDR2 is SVGAGI (reference sequence).

The CDR3 protein is CASSPGTGPYEQYF. The CDR3 nucleotides are TGTGCCAGCAGCCCTGGGACAGGCCCCTACGAGCAGTACTTC. The chain recombines TRBV12-1 with TRBJ2-7; TRBD1 is the table's D call, not checked against the DNA. TRBV12-1 is a pseudogene. The CDR3 covers 14 residues.

V and J are TRBV10-3 and TRBJ2-2; 8 bases map to TRBD2. Germline CDR1 and CDR2: ENHRY and SYGVKD. The CDR3 has 16 residues. V lost 4 bases and J lost 1; bases outside the gene matches: 5. The CDR3 nucleotides read TGTGCCATCAGTGGGCCCGGGACTAGGAACACCGGGGAGCTGTTTTTT. Encoded protein: CAISGPGTRNTGELFF.

This chain uses TRBV5-5 with TRBJ2-7, with 13 positions matching TRBD2. The CDR3 consists of 17 residues. Trimming removed 0 bases from V and 4 bases from J; junction bases left unmatched: 7. Germline CDR1 and CDR2: SGHKS and YYEKEE (reference sequence). CDR3 sequence reads: CASSLAVGTSGIYEQYF. The CDR3 nucleotides read TGTGCCAGCAGCTTGGCCGTAGGGACTAGCGGGATTTACGAGCAGTACTTC.

The count of this clone is one. The CDR3 region is CASSLLTGLSGEQFF. The CDR3 DNA is TGTGCCAGTAGTCTCCTGACAGGGCTGAGCGGTGAGCAGTTCTTC. V and J are TRBV19 and TRBJ2-1, with 7 nucleotides matching TRBD1. CDR1 is LNHDA, CDR2 SQIVND, per germline (reference sequence). The CDR3 extends over 15 amino acids. V was clipped by 5 bases and J by 9 bases; unmatched bases: 13.